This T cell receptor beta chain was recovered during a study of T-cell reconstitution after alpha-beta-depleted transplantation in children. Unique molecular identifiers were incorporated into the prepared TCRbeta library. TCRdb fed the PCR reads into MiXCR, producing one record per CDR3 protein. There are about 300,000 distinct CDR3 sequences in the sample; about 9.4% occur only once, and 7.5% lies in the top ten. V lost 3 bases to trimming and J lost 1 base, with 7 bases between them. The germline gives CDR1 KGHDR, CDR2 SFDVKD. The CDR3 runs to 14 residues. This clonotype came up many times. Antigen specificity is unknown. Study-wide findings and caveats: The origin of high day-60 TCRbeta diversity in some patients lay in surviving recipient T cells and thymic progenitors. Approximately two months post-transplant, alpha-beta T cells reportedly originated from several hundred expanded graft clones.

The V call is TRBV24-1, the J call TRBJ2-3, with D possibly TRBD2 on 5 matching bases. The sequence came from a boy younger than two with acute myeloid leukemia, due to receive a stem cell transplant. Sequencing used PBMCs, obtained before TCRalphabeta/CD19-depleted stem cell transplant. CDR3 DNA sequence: TGTGCCACCAGTGATAGGCGGGGCACAGATACGCAGTATTTT. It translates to CATSDRRGTDTQYF.